Below, 25 T cell receptor beta chains from the same sample are listed, as sequenced in a study of beta chain features in type 1 diabetes. What was sequenced were expressed TCRB transcripts, since all of the isolated RNA had been reverse transcribed. Data came from immunoSEQ multiplex PCR; TCRdb stores just in-frame clones and leaves some out. The sample has about 300,000 clones, 8% seen once. Input material: central memory CD4+ T cells from blood. The source is a woman between 18 and 29 years old in good health.

This clone was seen more than once but under ten times. The chain carries TRBV7-8 and TRBJ2-7; D gene uncertain. The V and J ends lost 9 bases and 6 bases respectively, with 15 bases between them. Looked up from germline, CDR1 is SGHVS and CDR2 is FQNEAQ. The CDR3 has 12 amino acids. CDR3 in amino acids: CASSIQFGEQYF. CDR3 nucleotide sequence: TGTGCCAGTTCAATACAGTTTGGCGAGCAGTACTTC.

This clone came up a few times. V and J are TRBV4-2 and TRBJ1-4, with D hard to call. Per the germline V gene, CDR1 is LGHNA and CDR2 is YNFKEQ. Trimming cost V 4 bases and J 7 bases, with 19 bases left between them. The CDR3 totals 16 residues. In DNA, the CDR3 is TGTGCCAGCAGCCCAGAGAAGGGCTTATTGACTGAAAAACTGTTTTTT. Protein sequence: CASSPEKGLLTEKLFF.

This chain joins TRBV4-1 and TRBJ2-7; D might be TRBD2 (5 bases). The CDR3 has 21 amino acids. Germline CDR1 reads MGHRA; CDR2 reads YSYEKL. V was cut by 3 bases and J by 4 bases, with 34 bases left in between. The CDR3 DNA reads as TGCGCCAGCAGCCAGATAAAACGGGGTATTATGGATGTAACTGGCTTTTACGAGCAGTACGTC. Translation gives CASSQIKRGIMDVTGFYEQYV.

Here the CDR3 reads CASSPTGAQYF. The CDR3 bases are TGTGCCAGCAGCCCCACGGGGGCCCAGTACTTC. The rearrangement links TRBV7-2 to TRBJ2-5; perhaps TRBD2 as D (6 bases). Per germline, CDR1 SGHTA and CDR2 FQGNSA. The CDR3 extends over 11 amino acids. Trimming cost V 5 bases and J 9 bases, with 10 bases left between them.

V is TRBV29-1 and J is TRBJ2-2, with D maybe TRBD1 (5 bases). The CDR3 sequence is 11 residues long. The germline CDR1 and CDR2 sequences are SQVTM and ANQGSEA. Trimming took 7 bases from V and 5 from J, leaving 8 bases between them. The chain's CDR3 is CSARGTGELFF. CDR3 in DNA: TGCAGCGCTAGGGGAACCGGGGAGCTGTTTTTT.

This clone was detected ten times or more. The J gene is TRBJ2-2, the V gene TRBV7-8, with D perhaps TRBD1 (6 bases). The V gene's germline CDR1 is SGHVS and CDR2 FQNEAQ. This CDR3 comprises 16 residues. V was clipped by 4 bases and J by 7 bases, with 19 bases between them. The CDR3 here is CASSSAITGRSGELFF. CDR3 bases: TGTGCCAGCAGCTCAGCTATAACAGGGCGGAGCGGGGAGCTGTTTTTT.

The genes are TRBV9 and TRBJ1-1, with a tentative D call TRBD1 (5 bases). Trimming left V 0 bases short and J 7 bases short, with 16 bases between. This CDR3 region has 15 residues. Germline V gene lookup returns CDR1 SGDLS and CDR2 YYNGEE. The CDR3 DNA is TGTGCCAGCAGCGTAGTTTCGGGACCCTGGGGTGAAGCTTTCTTT. Protein: CASSVVSGPWGEAFF.

This clone appeared a few times. V gene TRBV4-1 combines with J gene TRBJ2-5, with 8 positions matching TRBD1. The CDR3 is made up of 15 amino acids. Germline CDR1 reads MGHRA; CDR2 reads YSYEKL. V lost 3 bases, J lost 1 base, and 4 bases stayed unmatched. CDR3 coding DNA: TGCGCCAGCAGCCAGGACAGGGTCTTCCAAGAGACCCAGTACTTC. This codes for CASSQDRVFQETQYF.

This clone was found many times. The chain links TRBV14 to TRBJ2-5; possible D gene TRBD2, 6 bases. Germline V lookup: CDR1 SGHDN, CDR2 FVKESK. This CDR3 comprises 15 residues. The germline V and J ends were trimmed by 8 bases and 5 bases, with 21 bases remaining between them. In nucleotides, the CDR3 is TGTGCCAGCGGGGACGGGAGTTGGCGTGGGGAGACCCAGTACTTC. It codes for CASGDGSWRGETQYF.

The rearrangement links TRBV7-2 to TRBJ2-3; a weak D match, TRBD2 (6 bases). Germline CDR1 SGHTA, CDR2 FQGNSA. There are 19 residues in the CDR3. Trimming cost V 5 bases and J 6 bases, with 30 bases left between them. CDR3 in DNA: TGTGCCAGCAGCCGACCCATTTTTAGCGGTGGGCCCCAAGGCGATACGCAGTATTTT. It encodes CASSRPIFSGGPQGDTQYF.

The rearrangement uses TRBV7-9 and TRBJ2-5; TRBD2 matches at 12 bases. Germline V gene sequence: CDR1 SEHNR, CDR2 FQNEAQ (reference sequence). The CDR3 loop spans 14 amino acids. Trimming took 5 bases from V and 3 from J; bases not matched to a gene: 1. The CDR3 spells CASSRTSGEETQYF. CDR3 nucleotides: TGTGCCAGCAGCAGGACTAGCGGGGAAGAGACCCAGTACTTC. The full variable domain, its missing parts supplied by reference TRBV7-9 and TRBJ2-5, is DTGVSQNPRHKITKRGQNVTFRCDPISEHNRLYWYRQTLGQGPEFLTYFQNEAQLEKSRLLSDRFSAERPKGSFSTLEIQRTEQGDSAMYLCASSRTSGEETQYFGPGTRLLVL.

This clone was seen only a few times. The V call is TRBV9, the J call TRBJ1-3; D perhaps matches TRBD1 (5 bases). Trimming shortened V by 4 bases and J by 3 bases, and 20 bases separated the two germline ends. Looked up from germline, CDR1 is SGDLS and CDR2 is YYNGEE. CDR3 length: 17 residues. CDR3 in amino acids: CASSRIIGGIDGNTIYF. The CDR3 nucleotides are TGTGCCAGCAGCCGTATCATCGGGGGGATCGATGGAAACACCATATATTTT.

Only one count was recorded for this clone. The chain combines TRBV29-1 with TRBJ2-2, with 8 bases that match TRBD1. This CDR3 has 14 amino acids. The germline gives CDR1 SQVTM, CDR2 ANQGSEA. With 7 bases clipped from V and 4 bases from J, the junction kept 8 bases outside the gene matches. The CDR3 sequence is CSARQGPVTGELFF. CDR3 nucleotide sequence: TGCAGCGCCCGACAGGGGCCAGTCACCGGGGAGCTGTTTTTT.

The chain couples TRBV5-1 to TRBJ2-2; D gene ambiguous. Trimming shortened V by 1 base and J by 1 base, and 8 bases separated the two germline ends. There are 15 residues in the CDR3. CDR1 SGHRS and CDR2 YFSETQ come from the germline V gene. The CDR3 reads CASSLIAENTGELFF. The CDR3 DNA sequence: TGCGCCAGCAGCTTGATAGCAGAGAACACCGGGGAGCTGTTTTTT.

The sample holds a few counts of this clone. The V call is TRBV7-2, the J call TRBJ1-1; D remains unclear. Germline CDR1 reads SGHTA; CDR2 reads FQGNSA. The CDR3 is 14 amino acids. The V end was cut by 3 bases, the J end by 1 base, with 9 bases between. The DNA for the CDR3 is TGTGCCAGCAGCTTTACACGACAGAACACTGAAGCTTTCTTT. Amino acid sequence: CASSFTRQNTEAFF.

In its sample, this clone was seen a few times. CDR3 DNA sequence: TGTGCCAGCAGCCAAAGACAGGAGCAGTACTTC. It is translated as CASSQRQEQYF. The J gene is TRBJ2-7, the V gene TRBV11-3, with D possibly being TRBD1 (5 bases). Per germline, CDR1 SGHNT and CDR2 YENEEA. The V end was cut by 5 bases, the J end by 7 bases, with 9 bases between. CDR3 length: 11 amino acids.

There are many counts of this clone. This chain uses TRBV7-9 with TRBJ2-1, with 7 nucleotides matching TRBD2. The trim removed 11 bases at V and 8 bases at J, leaving 12 bases unmatched. Per the germline V gene, CDR1 is SEHNR and CDR2 is FQNEAQ (reference sequence). There are 13 residues in the CDR3. The CDR3 region has the DNA TGTGCCGCCACCCAAGGCGCGGGGGATGAGCAGTTCTTC. As protein: CAATQGAGDEQFF.

This clone was picked up a small number of times. The genes are TRBV14 and TRBJ2-6; tentatively, D is TRBD1 or TRBD2 (5 bases each). V was trimmed by 1 base and J by 2 bases, leaving 15 bases between them. The CDR3 loop spans 18 amino acids. Per the germline V gene, CDR1 is SGHDN and CDR2 is FVKESK. CDR3 DNA sequence: TGTGCCAGCAGCCAAGGGTCCGGGACGTTCACTGGGGCCAACGTCCTGACTTTC. Amino acids: CASSQGSGTFTGANVLTF.

This clone was counted a single time. The V call is TRBV6-5, the J call TRBJ1-1, with 7 bases aligning to TRBD1. The germline V gene encodes CDR1 MNHEY and CDR2 SVGAGI. V was clipped by 2 bases and J by 5 bases; unmatched bases: 5. There are 14 residues in the CDR3. The CDR3 DNA reads TGTGCCAGCAGTTACAGGACAGGAAGTACTGAAGCTTTCTTT. Translating gives CASSYRTGSTEAFF.

This clone has a handful of counts. The rearrangement joins TRBV5-8 to TRBJ1-5, with D possibly matching TRBD1 (6 bases). The germline V gene encodes CDR1 SGHTS and CDR2 YDEGEE. The V end was cut by 3 bases, the J end by 2 bases, with 12 bases between. This CDR3 contains 15 residues. The CDR3 bases are TGTGCCAGCAGCTACATGAGGGGGGGCAATCAGCCCCAGCATTTT. Residues: CASSYMRGGNQPQHF.

The chain is built from TRBV7-9 and TRBJ2-1, with D unresolved. The ends were cut back, 2 bases at V and 7 bases at J, with 12 bases in the middle. The CDR3 runs 14 residues. The germline gives CDR1 SEHNR, CDR2 FQNEAQ (reference sequence). The CDR3 region has the DNA TGTGCCAGCAGCTTATTCCCCCAGCCAAATGAGCAGTTCTTC. As protein: CASSLFPQPNEQFF.

The rearrangement joins TRBV28 to TRBJ2-7; 8 positions match TRBD1. V dropped 5 bases and J dropped 2; count of bases not matched to a gene: 8. This CDR3 contains 15 residues. The V gene's germline CDR1 is MDHEN and CDR2 SYDVKM. The CDR3 region is CASSNTGGVTYEQYV. The CDR3 region has the DNA TGTGCCAGCAGTAATACAGGGGGAGTGACCTACGAGCAGTACGTC.

This clone showed up just a few times. The chain couples TRBV18 to TRBJ1-4; a possible D gene is TRBD1 (6 bases). This CDR3 spans 15 amino acids. V lost 4 bases and J lost 1, with 10 bases in between. CDR1 and CDR2 (germline): KGHSH, LQKENI. The CDR3 sequence: CASSRTQGTNEKLFF. CDR3 coding DNA: TGTGCCAGCTCACGTACACAGGGAACTAATGAAAAACTGTTTTTT.

The rearrangement links TRBV18 to TRBJ2-3; D remains ambiguous. The ends were cut back, 2 bases at V and 4 bases at J, with 7 bases in the middle. CDR3 length equals 13 residues. Germline CDR1 is KGHSH and CDR2 is LQKENI. The CDR3 here is CASSPEWSDTQYF. CDR3 coding DNA: TGTGCCAGCTCACCAGAGTGGTCAGATACGCAGTATTTT.

This clone was picked up a small number of times. The chain recombines TRBV7-2 with TRBJ2-7, with D unresolved. Looked up from germline, CDR1 is SGHTA and CDR2 is FQGNSA. The CDR3 spans 14 residues. V was cut by 4 bases and J by 9 bases, with 19 bases left in between. CDR3: CASSSSVTTLLQYF. The CDR3 nucleotides read TGTGCCAGCAGCTCTTCCGTTACCACTTTATTGCAGTACTTC.